This T cell receptor beta chain originates from a study of shared clonotypes between healthy human individuals. Using immunoSEQ multiplex PCR, the repertoire was profiled, and TCRdb retains in-frame clones only, with some absent. The data contain about 2.4 million clones, approximately 92% of them singletons. V was cut by 0 bases and J by 1 base, with 13 bases left in between. The CDR3 extends over 16 amino acids. From germline, CDR1 is SGHRS and CDR2 YFSETQ. The sequence came from a man aged 18 to 29 in good health. This chain links TRBV5-1 with TRBJ1-1; tentative D call: TRBD1 (6 bases). The sample was naive CD4+ T cells sorted from blood. As to subset: CD45RA+ positively selected. The CDR3 loop is CASSLGYGQTNTEAFF. CDR3 nucleotide sequence: TGCGCCAGCAGCTTGGGTTATGGACAGACGAACACTGAAGCTTTCTTT.